A single T cell receptor beta chain is shown here with its context. The record originates from a study of blood T cell repertoires in COVID-19. The wider study: Samples taken during acute and convalescent COVID-19 were collected in the United States, Italy and Spain. T cells, B-cell-depleted T cells, or PBMCs provided the cDNA or gDNA that served as material.

Study processing details: Using reference gene primer amplification, nucleated cell counts were estimated. The table came from immunoSEQ multiplex PCR; TCRdb's copy has only in-frame clones and leaves some out. The V and J calls and clone size come from that table; D and trimming were worked out from the DNA. The top ten hold around 2.5% of the sample, which has 200,000 to 300,000 clones, about 90% seen once. The germline V gene has CDR1 SGHNT and CDR2 YYREEE (reference sequence). The CDR3 covers 15 residues. V was pared by 3 bases and J by 7 bases, with 9 bases of the junction left unmatched. The receptor was isolated from a woman aged 45-60 years with acute or convalescent COVID-19. Sequencing was carried out using peripheral blood. The V gene is TRBV5-4, the J gene TRBJ1-4, with 7 bases that match TRBD1. CDR3 bases: TGTGCCAGCAGCTCGCCGACAGGGCCTGGTGAAAAACTGTTTTTT. As protein: CASSSPTGPGEKLFF.